A single sample is the source of the 21 T cell receptor beta chains below, sequenced in a study of blood T cells in healthy people across ages. A second PCR, run for about 7 to 11 cycles, used a sample-barcoded 5' primer plus a J-beta primer mix. MiXCR, run by TCRdb on the 5' RACE reads, gives a single entry per CDR3 protein. The table has 600,000 or so distinct CDR3 sequences, around 48% seen once. The sample taken for sequencing was blood. These receptors were collected from a man older than 75 in good health.

This rearrangement joins TRBV5-1 to TRBJ2-1; a possible D gene is TRBD2 (5 bases). Trimming removed 4 bases at V and 10 bases at J, with 24 bases between. Germline V gene data show CDR1 as SGHRS and CDR2 as YFSETQ. The CDR3 is 16 residues long. Here the CDR3 reads CASSPGLLPLVSEQFF. As DNA, the CDR3 is TGCGCCAGCAGCCCCGGACTGCTCCCTCTAGTATCGGAGCAGTTCTTC. The full variable domain, in which reference TRBV5-1 and TRBJ2-1 provide the parts outside the CDR3, is KAGVTQTPRYLIKTRGQQVTLSCSPISGHRSVSWYQQTPGQGLQFLFEYFSETQRNKGNFPGRFSGRQFSNSRSEMNVSTLELGDSALYLCASSPGLLPLVSEQFFGPGTRLTVL.

In nucleotides, the CDR3 is TGTGCCAGCTCACGGACGGACCAAGAGACCCAGTACTTC. It specifies CASSRTDQETQYF. V is TRBV18 and J is TRBJ2-5; D not resolved. Germline V gene data show CDR1 as KGHSH and CDR2 as LQKENI. V was trimmed by 4 bases and J by 0 bases, leaving 6 bases between them. The CDR3 runs 13 residues.

The chain links TRBV27 to TRBJ2-3; 11 nucleotides align to TRBD2. V trimming: 3 bases; J trimming: 1 base; junction bases outside the gene matches: 15. Germline V gives CDR1 MNHEY, CDR2 SMNVEV (reference sequence). The CDR3 runs 20 residues. CDR3 bases: TGTGCCAGCAGTTTCTTCCTGGCTAGCGGGGGGCCCGACCGCACAGATACGCAGTATTTT. Its translation is CASSFFLASGGPDRTDTQYF.

The chain links TRBV20-1 to TRBJ2-7; no clear D gene. Germline CDR1 DFQATT, CDR2 SNEGSKA (reference sequence). The ends were cut back, 1 base at V and 5 bases at J, with 3 bases in the middle. The CDR3 spans 10 residues. The CDR3 reads CSARVDEQYF. In DNA form, the CDR3 reads TGCAGTGCTAGAGTTGACGAGCAGTACTTC.

About this clonotype: A single base separates this from a much larger clone, so it may be a read error. The CDR3 loop is CASSYDTGGKGYF. In DNA, the CDR3 is TGTGCCAGCAGTTACGACACAGGGGGCAAAGGGTACTTC. This chain joins TRBV6-6 and TRBJ2-7; 9 nucleotides align to TRBD1. V trimming: 2 bases; J trimming: 12 bases; junction bases outside the gene matches: 8. CDR1 is MNHNY, CDR2 SVGAGI, per germline (reference sequence). This CDR3 is 13 amino acids long.

This clonotype came up many times. V usage is TRBV6-6 and J usage is TRBJ2-4; tentative D call: TRBD1 (7 bases). The CDR3 runs 16 residues. Trimming took off 2 bases at V and 0 bases at J, with 11 bases between the two ends. The germline gives CDR1 MNHNY, CDR2 SVGAGI (reference sequence). The CDR3 bases are TGTGCCAGCAGTTACGCGGGACAGATAGCCAAAAACATTCAGTACTTC. It yields the protein CASSYAGQIAKNIQYF.

V and J are TRBV15 and TRBJ2-3, with 9 bases lining up with TRBD1. With 3 bases clipped from V and 2 bases from J, the junction kept 6 bases outside the gene matches. This CDR3 has 16 amino acids. CDR1 LNHNV and CDR2 YYDKDF come from the germline V gene (reference sequence). The CDR3 DNA follows: TGTGCCACCAGCAGCTTAGACAGGGGGGACACAGATACGCAGTATTTT. Translation: CATSSLDRGDTDTQYF.

This chain connects TRBV11-1 to TRBJ2-5; 9 nucleotides line up with TRBD1. The CDR3 consists of 16 residues. V shed 4 bases, J shed 0 bases, and the junction held 6 bases outside the gene matches. Looked up from germline, CDR1 is SGHAT and CDR2 is FQDESV (reference sequence). Written as DNA, the CDR3 is TGTGCCAGCAGCTCCAGACAGGGGGACTACCAAGAGACCCAGTACTTC. Its translation: CASSSRQGDYQETQYF.

Regarding this clonotype: It may be a read error: a sequence one base away is much more abundant. The V and J genes are TRBV29-1 and TRBJ2-1, with D possibly TRBD1 on 6 matching bases. Trimming pared 3 bases from V and 10 bases from J, leaving 13 bases between. CDR1 and CDR2 (germline): SQVTM, ANQGSEA. The CDR3 consists of 12 residues. CDR3 sequence reads: CSVDTQGSEQFF. In nucleotides, the CDR3 is TGCAGCGTTGACACACAGGGTTCCGAGCAGTTCTTC.

The sample holds a few counts of this clonotype. The gene calls are TRBV6-5 and TRBJ1-2; tentative D call: TRBD1 (5 bases). This CDR3 region has 15 residues. V dropped 7 bases and J dropped 7 bases, with 22 bases sitting between them. CDR1 and CDR2 from the germline V gene are MNHEY and SVGAGI. The DNA of the CDR3 is TGTGCCAGCACCCCCGGGACCCCCGGTGCGGGTGGCTACACCTTC. This sequence encodes CASTPGTPGAGGYTF.

The chain recombines TRBV7-3 with TRBJ2-1; D gene ambiguous. This CDR3 region has 15 residues. The V and J ends lost 1 base and 1 base respectively, with 8 bases between them. Germline V gene lookup returns CDR1 SGHTA and CDR2 FQGTGA. CDR3 sequence: CASSLNYRSYNEQFF. The DNA for the CDR3 is TGTGCCAGCAGCTTAAATTATAGGTCCTACAATGAGCAGTTCTTC.

The table lists this clonotype with a few counts. This sequence joins TRBV28 and TRBJ2-4; 7 bases fit TRBD1. This CDR3 comprises 14 residues. The V gene end was trimmed by 5 bases and the J gene end by 1 base; junction bases not matched to a gene: 2. CDR1 is MDHEN and CDR2 is SYDVKM in the germline V gene. The CDR3 DNA reads as TGTGCCAGCAGTGAGGGGGCGGCCAAAAACATTCAGTACTTC. Translated: CASSEGAAKNIQYF.

This clonotype was counted a few times. The rearrangement uses TRBV6-6 and TRBJ1-4, with D hard to call. The CDR3 runs to 14 residues. CDR1 is MNHNY and CDR2 is SVGAGI in the germline V gene (reference sequence). The V end lost 4 bases, the J end lost 7 bases, and 13 bases lay between the germline ends. The CDR3 nucleotides read TGTGCCAGCAGTTCCGGCGGGGTTGGTGAAAAACTGTTTTTT. Protein sequence: CASSSGGVGEKLFF.

In its sample, this clonotype was seen once. In nucleotides, the CDR3 is TGTGCCACCAGCGACCTAGCGGGAGACCCGAAGAATGAGCAGTTCTTC. Protein product: CATSDLAGDPKNEQFF. J is TRBJ2-1 and V is TRBV24-1; 10 nucleotides line up with TRBD2. The germline CDR1 and CDR2 sequences are KGHDR and SFDVKD. This CDR3 has 16 residues. V shed 7 bases, J shed 7 bases, and the junction held 12 bases outside the gene matches.

This chain links TRBV7-2 with TRBJ1-5; TRBD1 is a possible D gene (6 bases). The CDR3 covers 16 residues. Trimming pared 1 base from V and 2 bases from J, leaving 12 bases between. The germline gives CDR1 SGHTA, CDR2 FQGNSA. The CDR3: CASSLGTAPGNQPQHF. The CDR3 DNA reads as TGTGCCAGCAGCTTAGGGACAGCACCCGGCAATCAGCCCCAGCATTTT.

This clonotype was seen a handful of times. J is TRBJ2-1 and V is TRBV29-1; weak D call: TRBD2 (5 bases). Germline values: CDR1 SQVTM, CDR2 ANQGSEA. V dropped 3 bases and J dropped 7 bases, with 13 bases sitting between them. This CDR3 is built from 13 residues. CDR3 loop: CSVEATRGNEQFF. In DNA, the CDR3 is TGCAGCGTTGAGGCCACAAGAGGGAATGAGCAGTTCTTC.

The rearrangement uses TRBV20-1 and TRBJ1-1; D not certain. The germline gives CDR1 DFQATT, CDR2 SNEGSKA (reference sequence). CDR3 length: 12 amino acids. V shed 2 bases and J shed 4 bases, with 8 bases lying between them. CDR3 region: CSARKDGTEAFF. CDR3 DNA sequence: TGCAGTGCTAGAAAGGACGGCACTGAAGCTTTCTTT.

This clonotype was seen a handful of times. Being one base from a much bigger clone, this may be a read error. This chain links TRBV7-2 with TRBJ2-7; D might be TRBD1 or TRBD2, each matching 5 bases. CDR3 length: 14 residues. V lost 5 bases to trimming and J lost 6 bases, with 17 bases between them. From germline, CDR1 is SGHTA and CDR2 FQGNSA. This CDR3 reads CASSDSVGVTEQYF. The CDR3 nucleotides read TGTGCCAGCAGCGACTCGGTGGGGGTGACCGAGCAGTACTTC.

Note on this clonotype: A junction end diverges from the germline sequence, so it may reflect a read error. V gene TRBV7-9 combines with J gene TRBJ2-3; TRBD2 matches 7 bases. In germline, CDR1 is SEHNR, CDR2 FQNEAQ (reference sequence). This CDR3 contains 15 residues. CDR3: CASSLLAASTDTRYF. The CDR3 nucleotides read TGTGCCAGCAGCTTACTAGCGGCTAGCACAGATACGCGGTATTTT.

The chain uses TRBV2 and TRBJ2-1, with D hard to call. The CDR3 contains 15 residues. With 0 bases removed from V and 12 bases from J, the gap between germline ends came to 18 bases. The germline V gene encodes CDR1 SNHLY and CDR2 FYNNEI. The CDR3 here is CASSEAFAGRQVQFF. The DNA of the CDR3 is TGTGCCAGCAGTGAAGCTTTTGCCGGGCGCCAAGTGCAGTTCTTC.

This CDR3 is CASSSNNSPLHF. The CDR3 DNA reads TGTGCCAGCAGTTCTAATAATTCACCCCTCCACTTT. This chain uses TRBV7-9 with TRBJ1-6; D gene uncertain. This CDR3 has 12 residues. Per the germline V gene, CDR1 is SEHNR and CDR2 is FQNEAQ (reference sequence). The V end lost 6 bases, the J end lost 5 bases, and 5 bases lay between the germline ends.